The text below deals with one TCR beta chain. This entry is derived from a study of spatial heterogeneity in lung cancer. TCRdb passed the 5' RACE reads through MiXCR, listing each CDR3 protein once. Of tens of thousands of distinct CDR3 sequences listed, about a fifth are singletons. Described time point: sample taken at primary tumor resection. Frozen PBMC, nontumor lung or tumor provided whole RNA, which was sequenced unsorted. 72 TRACERx patients with early, untreated non-small cell lung cancer donated samples. Source: PBMCs, taken at surgery. This sequence was found in a male donor with early-stage non-small cell lung cancer.

For the CDR3, the DNA is TGTGCCAGCAGTCCTGACAGGGCATCGAACACCGGGGAGCTGTTTTTT. As protein: CASSPDRASNTGELFF. The chain uses TRBV2 and TRBJ2-2; 7 bases are a match to TRBD1. The CDR3 is 16 residues long. Germline CDR1 SNHLY, CDR2 FYNNEI. Losses at the gene ends were 5 bases for V and 0 bases for J; bases not matched to a gene: 6.